Each of the 16 T cell receptor beta chains below was sequenced from the same sample in a study of shared clonotypes between healthy human individuals. TCRdb's table, derived via immunoSEQ multiplex PCR, lists solely in-frame clones and lacks some. The repertoire holds about 490,000 clones, with around 80% as singletons. Sequencing used PBMCs. These receptors were obtained from a woman between 35 and 50 years old in good health. Some clones in this sample may be carry-over from other donors' samples.

The genes are TRBV4-3 and TRBJ1-5; D not resolved. Germline loops: CDR1 LGHNA, CDR2 YSLEER. The CDR3 spans 15 residues. V was cut by 1 base and J by 3 bases, with 10 bases left in between. The CDR3 region has the DNA TGCGCCAGCAGCCAAGCGAGAGGGTTCAATCAGCCCCAGCATTTT. It translates to CASSQARGFNQPQHF.

This clone was detected only a few times. CDR3 sequence reads: CASSFFGDGNTIYF. CDR3 in DNA: TGTGCCAGCAGCTTTTTTGGCGATGGAAACACCATATATTTT. The chain employs TRBV7-9 and TRBJ1-3; D unclear. V was trimmed by 3 bases and J by 3 bases, leaving 9 bases between them. The CDR3 runs 14 residues. Germline V CDR1 and CDR2: SEHNR, FQNEAQ (reference sequence).

The rearrangement links TRBV11-2 to TRBJ1-4; maybe TRBD1 (6 bases). Trimming took 3 bases from V and 8 from J, leaving 7 bases between them. The CDR3 is 12 residues long. Per the germline V gene, CDR1 is SGHAT and CDR2 is FQNNGV. Here the CDR3 DNA reads TGTGCCAGCAGCTTCAGGGGAGAAAAACTGTTTTTT. Its protein product is CASSFRGEKLFF.

The chain has TRBV14 and TRBJ2-5; D gene uncertain. The CDR3 runs to 15 residues. V was shortened by 0 bases and J by 5 bases, with 13 bases between the two germline ends. Germline V gives CDR1 SGHDN, CDR2 FVKESK. The CDR3, as DNA: TGTGCCAGCAGCCAAGATTCGGGTAGTCGGGAGACCCAGTACTTC. It encodes CASSQDSGSRETQYF.

This clone was counted a single time. The sample carries other DNA sequences with the same CDR3. V gene TRBV9 combines with J gene TRBJ2-1, with D possibly TRBD2 on 6 matching bases. The CDR3 is 15 amino acids. Trimming pared 0 bases from V and 0 bases from J, leaving 7 bases between. CDR1 and CDR2 from the germline V gene are SGDLS and YYNGEE. CDR3: CASSVVGGSYNEQFF. CDR3 DNA sequence: TGTGCCAGCAGCGTAGTGGGGGGCTCCTACAATGAGCAGTTCTTC.

This clone was recorded at least ten times. This same CDR3 is encoded by further DNA sequences in the sample. This chain links TRBV7-9 with TRBJ1-5; D may be TRBD1 (6 bases). CDR1 and CDR2 from the germline V gene are SEHNR and FQNEAQ (reference sequence). The germline V and J ends were trimmed by 3 bases and 4 bases, with 10 bases remaining between them. This CDR3 is 14 amino acids long. The CDR3 DNA reads as TGTGCCAGCAGCTTTGGTACAGGGAATCAGCCCCAGCATTTT. The encoded protein is CASSFGTGNQPQHF.

V and J are TRBV14 and TRBJ2-7, with 8 bases lining up with TRBD2. The length of the CDR3 is 17 residues. V trimming: 5 bases; J trimming: 2 bases; junction bases outside the gene matches: 14. Germline lookup yields CDR1 SGHDN and CDR2 FVKESK. In nucleotides, the CDR3 is TGTGCCAGCAGCGCTAGACCTTTTGCGGGAGGCACCTACGAGCAGTACTTC. Translated: CASSARPFAGGTYEQYF.

The genes are TRBV19 and TRBJ1-3; no reliable D call. Germline V gene lookup returns CDR1 LNHDA and CDR2 SQIVND (reference sequence). V gave up 10 bases and J gave up 1 base, with 11 bases separating them. The CDR3 totals 13 residues. The CDR3 nucleotides read TGTGCCACCAGTGAGGTTTCTGGAAACACCATATATTTT. Translation: CATSEVSGNTIYF.

This clone was recorded a few times. This sequence joins TRBV6-1 and TRBJ2-5; 7 nucleotides match TRBD1. The V and J ends lost 2 bases and 7 bases, in that order; junction bases with no gene match: 16. Germline-derived CDR1 and CDR2 are MNHNS and SASEGT. CDR3 length: 17 amino acids. The CDR3 protein is CASSEWPPTGALGTQYF. CDR3 in DNA: TGTGCCAGCAGTGAATGGCCCCCCACAGGGGCCCTCGGGACCCAGTACTTC.

The chain combines TRBV2 with TRBJ2-7, with TRBD2 matching over 14 bases. In germline, CDR1 is SNHLY, CDR2 FYNNEI. V lost 3 bases and J lost 9; bases outside the gene matches: 7. CDR3 length: 15 amino acids. DNA for the CDR3: TGTGCCAGCAGTGAGTTGGGACTAGCGGGAGTAGGGCAGTACTTC. Translated: CASSELGLAGVGQYF.

This chain joins TRBV5-1 and TRBJ2-1, with D unclear. Germline V gene sequence: CDR1 SGHRS, CDR2 YFSETQ. The CDR3 contains 14 residues. Trimming took 0 bases from V and 7 from J, leaving 11 bases between them. The CDR3 DNA reads TGCGCCAGCAGCTTGGCTCTACCTGAGAATGAGCAGTTCTTC. Encoded protein: CASSLALPENEQFF.

The V gene is TRBV19, the J gene TRBJ1-1; the D gene is possibly TRBD1 (6 bases). V lost 5 bases to trimming and J lost 0 bases, with 10 bases between them. This CDR3 comprises 14 residues. Germline CDR1 and CDR2: LNHDA and SQIVND (reference sequence). The chain's CDR3 is CASSVQGLNTEAFF. The DNA for the CDR3 is TGTGCCAGTAGTGTACAGGGCTTGAACACTGAAGCTTTCTTT.

CDR3 region: CASSLGGGRDLTGELFF. As DNA, the CDR3 is TGTGCCAGCAGCTTAGGGGGCGGGAGGGATCTCACCGGGGAGCTGTTTTTT. The chain has TRBV7-8 and TRBJ2-2; 9 bases match TRBD2. V trimming: 1 base; J trimming: 4 bases; junction bases outside the gene matches: 7. Germline-derived CDR1 and CDR2 are SGHVS and FQNEAQ. The CDR3 totals 17 residues.

Written as DNA, the CDR3 is TGTGCCAGCAGTGAAGCAGGGGCTCACTACGAGCAGTACTTC. This gives the protein CASSEAGAHYEQYF. This chain links TRBV6-1 with TRBJ2-7; TRBD1 is a possible D gene (5 bases). V dropped 0 bases and J dropped 3 bases, with 9 bases sitting between them. CDR1 is MNHNS, CDR2 SASEGT, per germline. This CDR3 spans 14 amino acids.

The chain links TRBV11-2 to TRBJ2-1; no reliable D call. CDR1 and CDR2 from the germline V gene are SGHAT and FQNNGV. The CDR3 extends over 18 amino acids. Trimming took 1 base from V and 0 from J, leaving 16 bases between them. The CDR3 sequence is CASSLVFGLPSSYNEQFF. In DNA form, the CDR3 reads TGTGCCAGCAGCTTAGTTTTTGGGTTACCCAGCTCCTACAATGAGCAGTTCTTC.

This chain links TRBV27 with TRBJ2-3, with a weak D call TRBD2 (6 bases). CDR1 and CDR2 (germline): MNHEY, SMNVEV (reference sequence). Trimming removed 2 bases from V and 1 base from J, with 10 bases in between. CDR3 length: 15 residues. Here the CDR3 reads CASSLGRGGTDTQYF. CDR3 DNA: TGTGCCAGCAGTTTAGGGCGGGGCGGCACAGATACGCAGTATTTT.